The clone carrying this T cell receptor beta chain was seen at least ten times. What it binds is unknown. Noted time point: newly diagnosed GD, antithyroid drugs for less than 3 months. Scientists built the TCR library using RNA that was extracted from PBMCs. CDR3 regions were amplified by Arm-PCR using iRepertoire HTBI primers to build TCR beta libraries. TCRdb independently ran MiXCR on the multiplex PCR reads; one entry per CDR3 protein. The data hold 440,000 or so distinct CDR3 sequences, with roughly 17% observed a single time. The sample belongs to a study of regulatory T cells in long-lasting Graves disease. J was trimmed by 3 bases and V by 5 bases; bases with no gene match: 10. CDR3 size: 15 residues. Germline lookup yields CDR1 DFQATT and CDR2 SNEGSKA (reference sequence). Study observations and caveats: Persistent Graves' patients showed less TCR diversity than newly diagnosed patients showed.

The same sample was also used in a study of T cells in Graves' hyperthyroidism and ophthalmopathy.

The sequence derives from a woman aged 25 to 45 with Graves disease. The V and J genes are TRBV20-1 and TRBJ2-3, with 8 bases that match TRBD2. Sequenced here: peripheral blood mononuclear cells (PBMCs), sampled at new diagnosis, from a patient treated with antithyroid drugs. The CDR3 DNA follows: TGCAGTGCTTCCAGAAGGGCGGGAGGAACAGATACGCAGTATTTT. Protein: CSASRRAGGTDTQYF.